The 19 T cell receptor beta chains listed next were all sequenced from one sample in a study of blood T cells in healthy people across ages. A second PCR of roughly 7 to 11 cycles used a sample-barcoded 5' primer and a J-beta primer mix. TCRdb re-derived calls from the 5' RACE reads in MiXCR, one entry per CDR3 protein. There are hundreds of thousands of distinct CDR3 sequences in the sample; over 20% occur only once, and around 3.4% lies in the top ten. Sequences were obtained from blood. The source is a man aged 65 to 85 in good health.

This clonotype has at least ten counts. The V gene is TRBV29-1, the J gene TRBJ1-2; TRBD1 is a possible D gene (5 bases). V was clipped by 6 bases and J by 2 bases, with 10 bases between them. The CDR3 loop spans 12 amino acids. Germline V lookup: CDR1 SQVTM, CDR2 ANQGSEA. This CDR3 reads CSVSTENYGYTF. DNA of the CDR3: TGCAGCGTGTCGACAGAAAACTATGGCTACACCTTC.

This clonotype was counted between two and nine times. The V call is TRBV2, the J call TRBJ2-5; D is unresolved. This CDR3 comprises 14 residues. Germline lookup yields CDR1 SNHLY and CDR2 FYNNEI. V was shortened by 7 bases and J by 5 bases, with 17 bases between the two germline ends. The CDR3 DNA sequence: TGTGCCAGCACCTCCGGCGGAAGCAGGGAGACCCAGTACTTC. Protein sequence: CASTSGGSRETQYF.

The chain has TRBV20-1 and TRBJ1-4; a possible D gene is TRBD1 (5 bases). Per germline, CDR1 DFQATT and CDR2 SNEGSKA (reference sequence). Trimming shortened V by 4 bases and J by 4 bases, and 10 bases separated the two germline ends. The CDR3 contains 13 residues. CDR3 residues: CSAMFRDNEKLFF. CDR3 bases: TGCAGTGCTATGTTCAGGGATAATGAAAAACTGTTTTTT.

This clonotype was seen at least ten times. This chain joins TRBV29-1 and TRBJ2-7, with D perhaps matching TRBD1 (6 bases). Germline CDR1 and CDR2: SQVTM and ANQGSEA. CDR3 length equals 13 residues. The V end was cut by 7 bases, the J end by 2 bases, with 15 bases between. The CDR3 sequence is CSAEDRATYEQYF. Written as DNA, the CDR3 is TGCAGCGCTGAGGACAGAGCTACCTACGAGCAGTACTTC.

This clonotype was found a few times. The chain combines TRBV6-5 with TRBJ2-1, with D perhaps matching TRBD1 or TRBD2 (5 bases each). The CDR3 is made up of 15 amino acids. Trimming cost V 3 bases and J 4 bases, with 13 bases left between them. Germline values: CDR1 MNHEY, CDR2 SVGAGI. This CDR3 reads CASSYDPGPYNEQFF. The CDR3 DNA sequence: TGTGCCAGCAGTTATGACCCGGGACCATACAATGAGCAGTTCTTC.

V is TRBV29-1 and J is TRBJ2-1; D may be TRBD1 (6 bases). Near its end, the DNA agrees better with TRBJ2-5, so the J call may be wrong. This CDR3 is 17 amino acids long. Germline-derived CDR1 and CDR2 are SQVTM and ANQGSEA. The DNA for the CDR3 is TGCAGCGTTGAAGATCTTAGGGGCAGGGGAAATGGAGAGACCCAGTACTTC. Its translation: CSVEDLRGRGNGETQYF.

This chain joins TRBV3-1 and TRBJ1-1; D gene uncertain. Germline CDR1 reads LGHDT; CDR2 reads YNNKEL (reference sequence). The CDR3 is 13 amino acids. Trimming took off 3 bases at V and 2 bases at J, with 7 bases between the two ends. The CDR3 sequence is CASSQFVNTEAFF. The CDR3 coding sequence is TGTGCCAGCAGCCAGTTTGTAAACACTGAAGCTTTCTTT.

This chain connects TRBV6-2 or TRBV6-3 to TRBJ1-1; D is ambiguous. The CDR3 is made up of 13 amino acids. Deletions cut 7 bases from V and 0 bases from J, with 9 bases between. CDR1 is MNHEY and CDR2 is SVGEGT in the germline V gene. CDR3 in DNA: TGTGCCAGCACCGGACTCTTGAACACTGAAGCTTTCTTT. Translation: CASTGLLNTEAFF.

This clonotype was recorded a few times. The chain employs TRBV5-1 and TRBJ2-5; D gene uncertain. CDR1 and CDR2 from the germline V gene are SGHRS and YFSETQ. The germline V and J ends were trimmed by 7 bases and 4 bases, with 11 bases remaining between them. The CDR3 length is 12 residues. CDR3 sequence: CASGTDGETQYF. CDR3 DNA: TGCGCCAGCGGAACTGATGGAGAGACCCAGTACTTC.

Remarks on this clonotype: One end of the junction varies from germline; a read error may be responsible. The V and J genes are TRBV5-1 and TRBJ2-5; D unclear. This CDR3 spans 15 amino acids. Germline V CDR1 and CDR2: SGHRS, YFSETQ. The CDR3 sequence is CASSLSGEAYNELFF. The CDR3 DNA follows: TGCGCCAGCAGCTTGTCTGGGGAAGCCTACAATGAGCTGTTCTTC.

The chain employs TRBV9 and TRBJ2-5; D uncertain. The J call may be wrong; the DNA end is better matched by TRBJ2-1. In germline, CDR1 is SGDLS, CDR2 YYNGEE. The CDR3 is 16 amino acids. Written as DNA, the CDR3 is TGTGCCAGCAGCGTAGTGTCGAGACCCTCGGGCAATGAGCAGTTCTTC. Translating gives CASSVVSRPSGNEQFF.

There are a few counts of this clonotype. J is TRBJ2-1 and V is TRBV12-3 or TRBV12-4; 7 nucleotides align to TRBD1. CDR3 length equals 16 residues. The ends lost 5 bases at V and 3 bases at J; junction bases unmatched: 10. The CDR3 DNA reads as TGTGCCAGCAGTCCCCGGACAGGAGACTACTACAATGAGCAGTTCTTC. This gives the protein CASSPRTGDYYNEQFF.

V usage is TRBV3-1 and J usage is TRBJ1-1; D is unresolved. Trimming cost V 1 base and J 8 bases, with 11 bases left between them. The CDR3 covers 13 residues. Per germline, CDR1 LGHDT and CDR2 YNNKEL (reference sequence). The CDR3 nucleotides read TGTGCCAGCAGCCAAGTGCAAGGGTTAGAAGCTTTCTTT. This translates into CASSQVQGLEAFF.

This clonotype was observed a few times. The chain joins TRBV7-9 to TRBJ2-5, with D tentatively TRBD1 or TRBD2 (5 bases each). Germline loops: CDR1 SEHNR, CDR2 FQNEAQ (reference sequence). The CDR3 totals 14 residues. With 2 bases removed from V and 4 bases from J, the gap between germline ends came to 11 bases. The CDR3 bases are TGTGCCAGCAGCTTAATGCTTGGGGGAGAGACCCAGTACTTC. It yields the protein CASSLMLGGETQYF.

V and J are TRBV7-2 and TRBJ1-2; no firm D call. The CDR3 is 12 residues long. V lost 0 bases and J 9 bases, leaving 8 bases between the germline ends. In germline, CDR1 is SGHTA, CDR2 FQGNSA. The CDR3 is CASSLASVRYTF. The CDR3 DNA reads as TGTGCCAGCAGCTTAGCGTCCGTTCGCTACACCTTC.

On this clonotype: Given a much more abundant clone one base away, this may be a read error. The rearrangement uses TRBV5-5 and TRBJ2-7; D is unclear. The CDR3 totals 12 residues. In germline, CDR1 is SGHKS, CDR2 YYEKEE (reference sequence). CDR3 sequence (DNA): TGTGCCCGCAGCATACGGTCCTACGAGCAGTACTTC. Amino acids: CARSIRSYEQYF.

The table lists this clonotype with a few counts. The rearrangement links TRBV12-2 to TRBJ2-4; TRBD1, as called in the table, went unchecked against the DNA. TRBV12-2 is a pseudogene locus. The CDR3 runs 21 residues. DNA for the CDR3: TGTGCAAGTCGCTTAGCTTGTGAGGGGCGCGACGCTAGATGGTTGCGAAACATTCAGTACTTC. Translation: CASRLACEGRDARWLRNIQYF.

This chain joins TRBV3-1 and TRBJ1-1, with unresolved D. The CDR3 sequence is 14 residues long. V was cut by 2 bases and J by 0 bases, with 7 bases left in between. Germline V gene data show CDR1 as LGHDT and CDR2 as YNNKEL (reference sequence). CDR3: CASSQSEMNTEAFF. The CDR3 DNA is TGTGCCAGCAGCCAATCGGAGATGAACACTGAAGCTTTCTTT.

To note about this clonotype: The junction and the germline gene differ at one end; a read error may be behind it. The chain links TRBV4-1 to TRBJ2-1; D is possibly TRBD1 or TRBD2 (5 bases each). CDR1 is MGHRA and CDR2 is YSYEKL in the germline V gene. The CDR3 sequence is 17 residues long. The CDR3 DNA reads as TGCGCCAGCAGCCCAGGGATGGGGACGGCGACCTACAATGAGCAGCTCTTC. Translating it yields CASSPGMGTATYNEQLF.